Shown below are 28 T cell receptor beta chains from a single sample sequenced in a study of cytomegalovirus exposure and HLA in healthy donors. The study ran its PCR with 60 Vbeta and 13 Jbeta primers. Produced via immunoSEQ multiplex PCR; TCRdb's table is partial and in-frame only. This table has about 120,000 clones, around 77% appearing once. The sample consisted of PBMCs. All receptors derive from a human donor in good health.

The chain recombines TRBV5-1 with TRBJ1-2, with D hard to call. V lost 0 bases and J lost 8, with 8 bases in between. The V gene's germline CDR1 is SGHRS and CDR2 YFSETQ. The CDR3 is 12 amino acids. The CDR3 spells CASSLGSTGYTF. CDR3 in DNA: TGCGCCAGCAGCTTGGGGTCTACGGGCTACACCTTC.

The J gene is TRBJ1-1, the V gene TRBV4-1; D is ambiguous. Trimming removed 7 bases from V and 0 bases from J, with 9 bases in between. This CDR3 comprises 13 residues. Germline assignment: CDR1 MGHRA and CDR2 YSYEKL. The CDR3 coding sequence is TGCGCCAGCACGGACTTTCTGAACACTGAAGCTTTCTTT. This encodes CASTDFLNTEAFF.

V usage is TRBV7-2 and J usage is TRBJ1-5; D unclear. Germline V gene lookup returns CDR1 SGHTA and CDR2 FQGNSA. This CDR3 has 13 amino acids. The V and J ends lost 5 bases and 1 base respectively, with 6 bases between them. CDR3 region: CASSPGSNQPQHF. The DNA of the CDR3 is TGTGCCAGCAGCCCGGGGAGCAATCAGCCCCAGCATTTT.

This clone was detected only once. This chain uses TRBV30 with TRBJ1-5, with unresolved D. Germline CDR1 reads GTSNPN; CDR2 reads SVGIG (reference sequence). V was pared by 0 bases and J by 0 bases, with 6 bases between. This CDR3 contains 14 residues. In DNA, the CDR3 is TGTGCCTGGAGTGTCGCGGATAGCAATCAGCCCCAGCATTTT. Translated, it gives CAWSVADSNQPQHF. The full variable domain, rest sourced from reference TRBV30 and TRBJ1-5, is SQTIHQWPATLVQPVGSPLSLECTVEGTSNPNLYWYRQAAGRGLQLLFYSVGIGQISSEVPQNLSASRPQDRQFILSSKKLLLSDSGFYLCAWSVADSNQPQHFGDGTRLSIL.

The chain is built from TRBV9 and TRBJ2-1, with 9 bases lining up with TRBD1. This CDR3 spans 16 amino acids. J gave up 9 bases and V 2 bases, and 12 bases lay outside the gene matches. Per the germline V gene, CDR1 is SGDLS and CDR2 is YYNGEE. CDR3 in DNA: TGTGCCAGCAGCGTCATCGGGGACAGGGCTTCAATTGAGCAGTTCTTC. Its translation is CASSVIGDRASIEQFF.

A few counts support this clone. The genes are TRBV29-1 and TRBJ2-7; the match to TRBD1 covers 9 bases. The germline CDR1 and CDR2 sequences are SQVTM and ANQGSEA. V was clipped by 7 bases and J by 3 bases; unmatched bases: 13. CDR3 length: 15 amino acids. The CDR3 here is CSAPIWEGQGYEQYF. The DNA for the CDR3 is TGCAGCGCCCCCATATGGGAGGGACAGGGCTACGAGCAGTACTTC.

This clone appeared a few times. The genes are TRBV28 and TRBJ1-1; unclear D gene. V lost 11 bases to trimming and J lost 7 bases, with 17 bases between them. Germline V CDR1 and CDR2: MDHEN, SYDVKM. The CDR3 covers 12 residues. In nucleotides, the CDR3 is TGTGCCTCCGCTCTAAAGATTCATGAAGCTTTCTTT. Protein sequence: CASALKIHEAFF.

The rearrangement links TRBV2 to TRBJ2-7; D unclear. CDR3 size: 13 residues. V lost 4 bases and J lost 6, with 13 bases in between. CDR1 SNHLY and CDR2 FYNNEI come from the germline V gene. The chain's CDR3 is CASSGLPLSEQYF. The DNA for the CDR3 is TGTGCCAGCAGTGGGCTCCCCTTAAGCGAGCAGTACTTC.

The chain has TRBV12-5 and TRBJ2-2; 12 bases agree with TRBD1. The germline V gene has CDR1 LGHNT and CDR2 FRNRAP. CDR3 length: 15 amino acids. V lost 6 bases, J lost 5 bases, and 4 bases stayed unmatched. CDR3 nucleotide sequence: TGTGCTAGTGGACCGGGACAGGGGGCAACCGGGGAGCTGTTTTTT. Translation: CASGPGQGATGELFF.

The chain joins TRBV27 to TRBJ1-5; no firm D call. The CDR3 length is 14 residues. The V and J ends lost 2 bases and 2 bases respectively, with 7 bases between them. The germline V gene encodes CDR1 MNHEY and CDR2 SMNVEV (reference sequence). The CDR3 is CASSLGDGNQPQHF. Here the CDR3 DNA reads TGTGCCAGCAGTTTAGGAGACGGCAATCAGCCCCAGCATTTT.

This chain uses TRBV2 with TRBJ1-2, with 7 bases lining up with TRBD1. The trim removed 5 bases at V and 3 bases at J, leaving 6 bases unmatched. This CDR3 spans 14 amino acids. The germline V gene encodes CDR1 SNHLY and CDR2 FYNNEI. Written as DNA, the CDR3 is TGTGCCAGCAGTTCCTCCGGGACAGACTATGGCTACACCTTC. Its protein is CASSSSGTDYGYTF. Using reference TRBV2 and TRBJ1-2 for the parts outside the CDR3, the full variable domain is EPEVTQTPSHQVTQMGQEVILRCVPISNHLYFYWYRQILGQKVEFLVSFYNNEISEKSEIFDDQFSVERPDGSNFTLKIRSTKLEDSAMYFCASSSSGTDYGYTFGSGTRLTVV.

V and J are TRBV7-6 and TRBJ2-5; TRBD2 agrees at 7 bases. TRBJ2-7 explains the end of the DNA better; the J call may be wrong. Germline loops: CDR1 SGHVS, CDR2 FNYEAQ. This CDR3 is 15 amino acids long. The CDR3 sequence: CASSLAAGEGYEQYF. The CDR3 region has the DNA TGTGCCAGCAGCTTAGCGGCGGGAGAAGGGTACGAGCAGTACTTC.

This chain uses TRBV13 with TRBJ2-7; D is perhaps TRBD1 (5 bases). There are 14 residues in the CDR3. Germline V lookup: CDR1 PRHDT, CDR2 FYEKMQ (reference sequence). Trimming pared 3 bases from V and 6 bases from J, leaving 15 bases between. CDR3 nucleotides: TGTGCCAGCAGCTTCGCCAGCAGGGTTCTCGAGCAGTACTTC. This encodes CASSFASRVLEQYF.

The V and J genes are TRBV28 and TRBJ2-1, with 13 bases lining up with TRBD2. CDR3 length equals 14 residues. Looked up from germline, CDR1 is MDHEN and CDR2 is SYDVKM. J gave up 10 bases and V 3 bases, and 3 bases lay outside the gene matches. CDR3 loop: CASSLTSGRREQFF. The CDR3 bases are TGTGCCAGCAGTTTGACTAGCGGGAGGAGAGAGCAGTTCTTC.

This chain links TRBV10-1 with TRBJ2-1; TRBD2 is a possible D gene (6 bases). The V gene's germline CDR1 is WNHNN and CDR2 SYGVQD (reference sequence). This CDR3 has 15 residues. V gave up 2 bases and J gave up 7 bases, with 15 bases separating them. CDR3 residues: CASSEGGGPRNEQFF. In nucleotides, the CDR3 is TGCGCCAGCAGTGAGGGGGGAGGACCACGTAATGAGCAGTTCTTC.

This chain links TRBV19 with TRBJ1-5, with D unclear. Germline CDR1 and CDR2: LNHDA and SQIVND (reference sequence). The CDR3 totals 16 residues. The ends were cut back, 3 bases at V and 4 bases at J, with 16 bases in the middle. Here the CDR3 DNA reads TGTGCCAGTAGTATTTGGCGGGCGGAGGTGAATCAGCCCCAGCATTTT. This codes for CASSIWRAEVNQPQHF.

V is TRBV28 and J is TRBJ2-5; 7 nucleotides agree with TRBD2. The V and J ends lost 3 bases and 5 bases, in that order; junction bases with no gene match: 6. The CDR3 totals 14 residues. Looked up from germline, CDR1 is MDHEN and CDR2 is SYDVKM. CDR3 nucleotide sequence: TGTGCCAGCAGTTTGGGGGGGACCGTTGAGACCCAGTACTTC. Its translation: CASSLGGTVETQYF.

This chain uses TRBV14 with TRBJ1-1, with D perhaps TRBD1 (5 bases). This CDR3 has 13 residues. V dropped 3 bases and J dropped 1 base, with 6 bases sitting between them. CDR1 SGHDN and CDR2 FVKESK come from the germline V gene. CDR3 DNA: TGTGCCAGCAGCCATGACAGGAACACTGAAGCTTTCTTT. This sequence encodes CASSHDRNTEAFF.

This rearrangement joins TRBV5-1 to TRBJ1-2; the match to TRBD1 covers 9 bases. CDR1 and CDR2 (germline): SGHRS, YFSETQ. CDR3 size: 16 residues. Trimming cost V 4 bases and J 2 bases; bases outside gene matches: 9. The CDR3 DNA is TGCGCCAGCAGCCATAAACAGGGGGCTGAGAACTATGGCTACACCTTC. Its translation: CASSHKQGAENYGYTF.

The genes are TRBV6-5 and TRBJ2-7; possibly TRBD1 for D (5 bases). The V and J ends lost 6 bases and 6 bases respectively, with 18 bases between them. This CDR3 contains 14 residues. Germline V CDR1 and CDR2: MNHEY, SVGAGI. The CDR3 sequence: CASRPVQALGEQYF. The CDR3 nucleotides are TGTGCCAGCAGACCGGTACAGGCCCTCGGCGAGCAGTACTTC.

The table lists this clone with a count of one. The rearrangement joins TRBV7-9 to TRBJ1-2, with 7 nucleotides matching TRBD1. CDR1 SEHNR and CDR2 FQNEAQ come from the germline V gene (reference sequence). The CDR3 has 12 amino acids. V lost 5 bases and J lost 12; bases outside the gene matches: 9. CDR3 in amino acids: CASSPRQGEDTF. As DNA, the CDR3 is TGTGCCAGCAGCCCCAGACAGGGAGAGGACACCTTC.

This chain connects TRBV11-2 to TRBJ1-5; D gene uncertain. Per the germline V gene, CDR1 is SGHAT and CDR2 is FQNNGV. Trimming left V 5 bases short and J 2 bases short, with 16 bases between. This CDR3 is 16 amino acids long. The CDR3 sequence is CASSLRPRDGNQPQHF. The DNA of the CDR3 is TGTGCCAGCAGCCTCAGGCCCCGAGACGGCAATCAGCCCCAGCATTTT.

The V gene is TRBV7-6, the J gene TRBJ1-3; D gene uncertain. Per the germline V gene, CDR1 is SGHVS and CDR2 is FNYEAQ. The CDR3 spans 16 residues. V shed 2 bases and J shed 0 bases, with 11 bases lying between them. The CDR3 region is CASSLYGVSSGNTIYF. The CDR3 nucleotides read TGTGCCAGCAGCTTATACGGGGTTTCCTCTGGAAACACCATATATTTT.

This chain joins TRBV7-8 and TRBJ2-3, with D possibly TRBD2 on 5 matching bases. The CDR3 runs 14 residues. V shed 4 bases and J shed 2 bases, with 10 bases lying between them. Looked up from germline, CDR1 is SGHVS and CDR2 is FQNEAQ. The CDR3 sequence is CASSSLAFTDTQYF. The CDR3 DNA sequence: TGTGCCAGCAGCTCGTTAGCGTTCACAGATACGCAGTATTTT.

The chain has TRBV9 and TRBJ1-1; 7 positions agree with TRBD1. CDR1 and CDR2 (germline): SGDLS, YYNGEE. J gave up 0 bases and V 1 base, and 3 bases lay outside the gene matches. The CDR3 loop spans 15 amino acids. The CDR3 spells CASSVSTGVNTEAFF. CDR3 DNA sequence: TGTGCCAGCAGCGTATCAACAGGGGTGAACACTGAAGCTTTCTTT.

This clone was found a few times. The gene calls are TRBV19 and TRBJ1-1; 7 bases are shared with TRBD1. The CDR3 has 15 residues. Trimming at V came to 6 bases and at J to 11 bases, leaving 18 bases not matched to a gene. Germline assignment: CDR1 LNHDA and CDR2 SQIVND (reference sequence). The CDR3 reads CASRSQGVTDWDAFF. As DNA, the CDR3 is TGTGCCAGTAGAAGTCAGGGGGTTACGGATTGGGACGCTTTCTTT.

The CDR3 spells CASKYSFSSYEQYF. The DNA of the CDR3 is TGTGCCAGCAAGTACAGTTTTTCCTCCTACGAGCAGTACTTC. The chain joins TRBV6-5 to TRBJ2-7; no firm D call. This CDR3 is 14 amino acids long. The germline V and J ends were trimmed by 7 bases and 0 bases, with 13 bases remaining between them. The V gene's germline CDR1 is MNHEY and CDR2 SVGAGI.

On this clone itself: One end of the junction fails to match germline, which may point to a read error. The chain couples TRBV2 to TRBJ1-1, with D perhaps TRBD1 (6 bases). There are 11 residues in the CDR3. Germline CDR1 reads SNHLY; CDR2 reads FYNNEI. The CDR3 loop is CASSEDGGLSF. CDR3 bases: TGTGCCAGCAGTGAGGACGGGGGGCTGAGCTTT.